This TCR beta chain was recorded in a study of OX40 agonist ivuxolimab in advanced cancers. Study at large: The dose-escalation cohort was roughly 83% male, with a mean age of around 60 years, ranging about 23 to 90.

Germline assignment: CDR1 MNHNY and CDR2 SVGAGI (reference sequence). V was clipped by 2 bases and J by 4 bases, with 12 bases between them. The CDR3 totals 14 residues. Repertoires were generated with immunoSEQ multiplex PCR, while TCRdb's copy carries only in-frame clones and drops some. The data hold under 50,000 clones, with roughly 80% observed a single time. The rearrangement joins TRBV6-6 to TRBJ2-7; a possible D gene is TRBD2 (5 bases). The TCR was taken from an adult with an advanced solid tumor such as melanoma, head and neck, liver or kidney cancer. The specimen was CD4+ or CD8+ T cells sorted from blood, collected in a trial of the OX40 agonist ivuxolimab. DNA for the CDR3: TGTGCCAGCAGTTACGCGGGCGGCCGGTACGAGCAGTACTTC. Its protein product is CASSYAGGRYEQYF.